Below, 3 T cell receptor beta chains from the same sample are listed, as sequenced in a study of regulatory T cells in long-lasting Graves disease. CDR3-region Arm-PCR and iRepertoire HTBI primers produced the TCR beta libraries. TCRdb redid the calling of the multiplex PCR reads with MiXCR, one entry per CDR3 protein. The data hold 550,000 to 600,000 distinct CDR3 sequences, with 15% to 20% observed a single time. Time point here: newly diagnosed GD, antithyroid drugs for less than 3 months. PBMC RNA served as the TCR library source. These data were also filed under a second study, of T cells in Graves' hyperthyroidism and ophthalmopathy.

Here the sequenced sample was peripheral blood mononuclear cells (PBMCs), taken at new diagnosis, from a patient treated with antithyroid drugs. These receptors all stem from a man aged 18-30 years with Graves disease.

This clonotype was counted at least ten times. The genes are TRBV25-1 and TRBJ1-1; D is uncertain. The V and J ends lost 1 base and 4 bases respectively, with 13 bases between them. CDR3 length equals 15 residues. The germline gives CDR1 MGHDK, CDR2 SYGVNS. CDR3 sequence reads: CASSELAARGTEAFF. As DNA, the CDR3 is TGTGCCAGCAGTGAATTGGCAGCCCGGGGCACTGAAGCTTTCTTT.

The chain joins TRBV5-1 to TRBJ2-1; 10 bases match TRBD2. The V segment lost 3 bases and the J segment 5 bases; nucleotides outside the gene matches: 20. This CDR3 comprises 20 residues. CDR1 is SGHRS and CDR2 is YFSETQ in the germline V gene. Written as DNA, the CDR3 is TGCGCCAGCAGCTGGGGGGGGGCGCGTAGCGGGAGGTCGTCGGACAATGAGCAGTTCTTC. Protein: CASSWGGARSGRSSDNEQFF.

Only a few counts were recorded for this clonotype. This sequence joins TRBV20-1 and TRBJ2-5; the match to TRBD2 covers 9 bases. Per the germline V gene, CDR1 is DFQATT and CDR2 is SNEGSKA (reference sequence). The CDR3 has 16 residues. V was pared by 0 bases and J by 1 base, with 6 bases of the junction left unmatched. Here the CDR3 reads CSARDSSGRPQETQYF. CDR3 nucleotides: TGCAGTGCTAGAGATAGTAGCGGGAGACCCCAAGAGACCCAGTACTTC.